The 18 T cell receptor beta chains below all came from one sample that was sequenced in a study of identical twins. MiXCR, applied by TCRdb to the 5' RACE reads, yields one record per CDR3 protein. The profile shows some 1,700,000 distinct CDR3 sequences, 25% to 35% of them singletons. Sequenced sample: cord blood. The receptors originated from a newborn girl in good health.

This clonotype has just a few counts. The chain uses TRBV6-2 or TRBV6-3 and TRBJ2-2; unclear D gene. Trimming cost V 2 bases and J 5 bases, with 3 bases left between them. CDR3 length: 12 amino acids. CDR1 is MNHEY and CDR2 is SVGEGT in the germline V gene. The DNA of the CDR3 is TGTGCCAGCAGTTACACGACCGGGGAGCTGTTTTTT. Protein: CASSYTTGELFF.

V usage is TRBV9 and J usage is TRBJ2-1, with TRBD2 identical over 8 bases. CDR3 length: 18 amino acids. V trimming: 3 bases; J trimming: 5 bases; junction bases outside the gene matches: 16. Germline assignment: CDR1 SGDLS and CDR2 YYNGEE. DNA of the CDR3: TGTGCCAGCAGCGGTGGAAGCGGGGGAATATTAGTTAACAATGAGCAGTTCTTC. This codes for CASSGGSGGILVNNEQFF.

This sequence joins TRBV7-2 and TRBJ1-4, with D hard to call. V was trimmed by 9 bases and J by 1 base, leaving 18 bases between them. The CDR3 spans 16 residues. CDR1 SGHTA and CDR2 FQGNSA come from the germline V gene. The CDR3 DNA reads TGTGCCAGTAGCCCTACCTCCCACCTAACTAATGAAAAACTGTTTTTT. This encodes CASSPTSHLTNEKLFF.

The CDR3 DNA sequence: TGTGCCAGCAGCCAAGGGACAGCTACCTCCTACGAGCGGTACTTC. This sequence encodes CASSQGTATSYERYF. V gene TRBV3-1 combines with J gene TRBJ2-5, with D maybe TRBD1 (6 bases). Between the trimmed V and J ends, which lost 1 base and 13 bases, there was a span of 22 bases. The germline V gene has CDR1 LGHDT and CDR2 YNNKEL (reference sequence). The CDR3 extends over 15 amino acids.

The sample holds many counts of this clonotype. The chain has TRBV7-9 and TRBJ2-1; 13 nucleotides line up with TRBD2. After removal of 5 bases from V and 0 bases from J, the junction contained 4 bases not matched to a gene. The CDR3 has 17 residues. Germline assignment: CDR1 SEHNR and CDR2 FQNEAQ (reference sequence). The CDR3 sequence: CASSPWTSGSSYNEQFF. CDR3 coding DNA: TGTGCCAGCAGCCCATGGACTAGCGGGAGCTCCTACAATGAGCAGTTCTTC.

This clonotype occurred many times. This chain joins TRBV4-1 and TRBJ2-7; D assignment may be TRBD1 or TRBD2 (5 bases each). V lost 1 base and J lost 4, with 11 bases in between. The CDR3 sequence is 14 residues long. The V gene's germline CDR1 is MGHRA and CDR2 YSYEKL. The CDR3 nucleotides read TGCGCCAGCAGCCAAGTTGGGGGTAGATACGAGCAGTACTTC. Protein product: CASSQVGGRYEQYF.

The chain is built from TRBV28 and TRBJ2-7; D might be TRBD1 (6 bases). CDR3 length: 14 amino acids. Germline lookup yields CDR1 MDHEN and CDR2 SYDVKM. Trimming took off 4 bases at V and 5 bases at J, with 15 bases between the two ends. CDR3 coding DNA: TGTGCCAGCAGTTCCCACGGACAGTGGAACGAGCAGTACTTC. This translates into CASSSHGQWNEQYF.

This chain links TRBV18 with TRBJ2-5; D is ambiguous. V was cut by 2 bases and J by 2 bases, with 9 bases left in between. The CDR3 has 14 amino acids. Germline V CDR1 and CDR2: KGHSH, LQKENI. The CDR3 sequence is CASSPRAPQETQYF. The DNA of the CDR3 is TGTGCCAGCTCACCAAGAGCTCCTCAAGAGACCCAGTACTTC.

The chain carries TRBV15 and TRBJ2-1; a weak D match, TRBD1 (6 bases). V was cut by 2 bases and J by 5 bases, with 13 bases left in between. Per germline, CDR1 LNHNV and CDR2 YYDKDF (reference sequence). The CDR3 has 15 residues. In nucleotides, the CDR3 is TGTGCCACCAGCAGAAACAGGGTTCTCCACAATGAGCAGTTCTTC. Protein product: CATSRNRVLHNEQFF.

In this sample, this clonotype turned up a few times. The rearrangement uses TRBV14 and TRBJ2-7; D not certain. CDR1 and CDR2 from the germline V gene are SGHDN and FVKESK. The CDR3 is 11 amino acids. Between the trimmed V and J ends, which lost 2 bases and 7 bases, there was a span of 6 bases. CDR3 coding DNA: TGTGCCAGCAGCCAATACGATGAGCAGTACTTC. Translated: CASSQYDEQYF. The variable domain in full, with the rest retrieved from reference TRBV14 and TRBJ2-7, is EAGVTQFPSHSVIEKGQTVTLRCDPISGHDNLYWYRRVMGKEIKFLLHFVKESKQDESGMPNNRFLAERTGGTYSTLKVQPAELEDSGVYFCASSQYDEQYFGPGTRLTVT.

The gene calls are TRBV5-6 and TRBJ1-3; D is unclear. The CDR3 has 16 amino acids. CDR1 is SGHDT and CDR2 is YYEEEE in the germline V gene. V lost 2 bases, J lost 1 base, and 13 bases lay in between. The DNA for the CDR3 is TGTGCCAGCAGCTTCCTAAGGTCGACTTCTGGAAACACCATATATTTT. Protein product: CASSFLRSTSGNTIYF.

This chain uses TRBV10-1 with TRBJ1-6, with a tentative D call TRBD1 (5 bases). The ends were cut back, 2 bases at V and 5 bases at J, with 10 bases in the middle. The CDR3 has 15 residues. Germline CDR1 reads WNHNN; CDR2 reads SYGVQD (reference sequence). The chain's CDR3 is CASSEDSQNNSPLHF. The CDR3 DNA sequence: TGCGCCAGCAGTGAGGACAGCCAGAATAATTCACCCCTCCACTTT.

This clonotype was seen only a few times. The gene calls are TRBV10-3 and TRBJ1-2; 8 nucleotides line up with TRBD1. The CDR3 is 14 residues long. The J segment lost 7 bases and the V segment lost 5 bases, leaving 9 bases of the junction unmatched. Germline-derived CDR1 and CDR2 are ENHRY and SYGVKD. Written as DNA, the CDR3 is TGTGCCATCAGTCCCACCCAGGGGGCGGGTGGCTACACCTTC. Translated: CAISPTQGAGGYTF.

V gene TRBV20-1 combines with J gene TRBJ2-7; TRBD2 matches 10 bases. The J call could be wrong; TRBJ2-5 is a better fit for the DNA end. This CDR3 comprises 14 residues. Germline CDR1 DFQATT, CDR2 SNEGSKA (reference sequence). CDR3 residues: CSARPLAGVETQYF. Here the CDR3 DNA reads TGCAGTGCTAGACCCCTAGCGGGGGTGGAGACCCAGTACTTC.

To note about this clonotype: A much more abundant neighbour one base away suggests this may be a read error. This rearrangement joins TRBV6-2 or TRBV6-3 to TRBJ2-7, with a possible D match to TRBD1 (5 bases). Germline lookup yields CDR1 MNHEY and CDR2 SVGEGT. The CDR3 sequence is 14 residues long. This chain's CDR3 is CASSLGPFSCEQYF. CDR3 nucleotides: TGTGCCAGCAGTTTGGGGCCGTTCTCCTGCGAGCAGTACTTC.

This clonotype was observed at least ten times. The chain is built from TRBV10-3 and TRBJ2-5; D not resolved. The CDR3 length is 12 residues. Trimming took off 5 bases at V and 1 base at J, with 5 bases between the two ends. Germline CDR1 reads ENHRY; CDR2 reads SYGVKD. The CDR3 sequence: CAISPFQETQYF. Here the CDR3 DNA reads TGTGCCATCAGTCCATTCCAAGAGACCCAGTACTTC.

This clonotype was observed a handful of times. This chain links TRBV2 with TRBJ1-4; a weak D match, TRBD1 (5 bases). Trimming took 6 bases from V and 5 from J, leaving 10 bases between them. The germline V gene has CDR1 SNHLY and CDR2 FYNNEI. The CDR3 sequence is 13 residues long. CDR3 in amino acids: CASRGRTNEKLFF. In nucleotides, the CDR3 is TGTGCCAGCAGGGGACGGACGAATGAAAAACTGTTTTTT.

V and J are TRBV9 and TRBJ1-2; 11 bases match TRBD1. The CDR3 totals 15 residues. Germline V CDR1 and CDR2: SGDLS, YYNGEE. The ends lost 4 bases at V and 6 bases at J; junction bases unmatched: 8. The DNA of the CDR3 is TGTGCCAGCAGCCTCACCGGGACAGGGGGGGATGGCTACACCTTC. Residues: CASSLTGTGGDGYTF.